Listed below are T cell receptor beta chains from one sample, sequenced in a study of blood T cell repertoires in COVID-19. Produced via immunoSEQ multiplex PCR; TCRdb's table is partial and in-frame only. The sample shows 110,000 to 150,000 clones, 84% of them seen only once. The sample was peripheral blood. These receptors came from an elderly woman in a cohort sampled during active or convalescent COVID-19. Each CDR3 is given with its conserved first and last residue. Clone size appears in some rows only: once, few, many, or a class for an expanded clone.

v_gene	j_gene	abundance	CDR3aa
TRBV7-9	TRBJ2-5	once	CASSFVVKETQYF
TRBV6-6	TRBJ2-5	NA	CASSQNSDRGETQYF
TRBV21-1	TRBJ2-1	NA	CASSWQTSGGAGEQFF
TRBV19	TRBJ1-4	NA	CASSQSSVLMSEKLFF
TRBV2	TRBJ2-5	NA	CATSTVGAQYF
TRBV27	TRBJ1-5	NA	CASSLGADQPQHF
TRBV7-8	TRBJ1-2	NA	CASSLAGTRGYTF
TRBV7-9	TRBJ2-7	NA	CASSDRDRSYEQYF
TRBV7-2	TRBJ2-2	NA	CASILSGGLTGELFF
TRBV7-6	TRBJ2-2	NA	CASSSTGGGTGELFF
TRBV2	TRBJ2-3	NA	CASSELLAGYTDTQYF
TRBV18	TRBJ2-5	once	CASSPVSLEAVRETQYF
TRBV3-1/TRBV3-2	TRBJ1-2	NA	CASSQQNRGAYGYTF
TRBV9	TRBJ2-5	NA	CASSAGSGGTAETQYF
TRBV19	TRBJ1-2	NA	CASSVPLGKTNYGYTF
TRBV11-2	TRBJ1-2	once	CASSLAPTELYGYTF
TRBV5-1	TRBJ2-3	NA	CASTRQGVSTDTQYF
TRBV7-9	TRBJ2-5	NA	CASSFFGALETQYF
TRBV6-1	TRBJ1-2	once	CASSETPLAGYTF
TRBV7-9	TRBJ1-3	NA	CASSSTGFYAGNTIYF
TRBV2	TRBJ2-3	NA	CASQRSRGPDTQYF
TRBV18	TRBJ1-4	once	CASSHKSDNNEKLFF
TRBV28	TRBJ1-4	NA	CASSLDGTGSEKLFF
TRBV7-2	TRBJ1-5	NA	CASTQGANQPQHF
TRBV9	TRBJ2-5	few	CASSLLEGGWETQYF
TRBV7-2	TRBJ1-2	NA	CASSFSGTRSAEIYTF
TRBV28	TRBJ2-5	NA	CASLGQGLETQYF
TRBV29-1	TRBJ1-1	NA	CSVVGLRQAEAFF
TRBV5-1	TRBJ2-2	NA	CASSLAGTAYTGELFF
TRBV18	TRBJ2-7	NA	CASSLTGTGIYEQYF
TRBV7-2	TRBJ2-3	NA	CASTPLGSTDTQYF
TRBV28	TRBJ2-1	NA	CASRKREWGNYNEQFF
TRBV7-2	TRBJ1-2	few	CASSFGYGYTF
TRBV7-8	TRBJ2-2	few	CASSSLSGELFF
TRBV24-1	TRBJ2-4	NA	CATSDPREGPKNIQYF
TRBV2	TRBJ1-5	NA	CASSDDRWDNQPQHF
TRBV3-1/TRBV3-2	TRBJ2-3	NA	CASSPAGQGTDTQYF
TRBV5-1	TRBJ2-3	NA	CASSLTRRDTQYF
TRBV9	TRBJ2-1	NA	CASSELAGSYNEQFF
TRBV20-1	TRBJ1-2	NA	CSASPPGQVYRYGYTF
TRBV19	TRBJ2-1	NA	CASRLAANSYNEQFF